This passage covers 13 T cell receptor beta chains from one sample sequenced in a study of cytomegalovirus exposure and HLA in healthy donors. PCR amplification relied on 60 Vbeta primers (plus 13 Jbeta primers). Libraries were prepared by immunoSEQ multiplex PCR; TCRdb keeps only in-frame clonotypes and omits some of them. The sample has 95,000 to 100,000 clones; approximately 72% are singletons. The specimen sequenced was PBMCs. These receptors all come from a woman aged 40 to 50 in good health and CMV-seronegative.

The chain joins TRBV18 to TRBJ2-7, with unresolved D. The CDR3 covers 14 residues. The V end was cut by 6 bases, the J end by 2 bases, with 14 bases between. Germline CDR1 is KGHSH and CDR2 is LQKENI. CDR3 region: CASSNRPETYEQYF. The CDR3 nucleotides read TGTGCCAGCTCGAATCGCCCGGAGACCTACGAGCAGTACTTC.

The chain combines TRBV19 with TRBJ1-5; D gene uncertain. This CDR3 contains 15 residues. In germline, CDR1 is LNHDA, CDR2 SQIVND (reference sequence). V lost 7 bases, J lost 2 bases, and 15 bases lay in between. The CDR3 loop is CASNQRARGNQPQHF. As DNA, the CDR3 is TGTGCCAGTAATCAGAGGGCCCGGGGCAATCAGCCCCAGCATTTT.

The chain recombines TRBV4-1 with TRBJ1-6; D might be TRBD1 (5 bases). Germline V gene sequence: CDR1 MGHRA, CDR2 YSYEKL. The CDR3 extends over 15 amino acids. V was shortened by 4 bases and J by 6 bases, with 13 bases between the two germline ends. The CDR3: CASSPDWGSNSPLHF. The CDR3 DNA is TGCGCCAGCAGCCCCGATTGGGGCAGTAATTCACCCCTCCACTTT.

This sequence joins TRBV7-8 and TRBJ2-1; D might be TRBD2 (6 bases). This CDR3 comprises 17 residues. Germline assignment: CDR1 SGHVS and CDR2 FQNEAQ. The germline V and J ends were trimmed by 5 bases and 0 bases, with 17 bases remaining between them. Written as DNA, the CDR3 is TGTGCCAGCAGCCCCCATAGCGGAAGTTTCTCCTACAATGAGCAGTTCTTC. It codes for CASSPHSGSFSYNEQFF.

The chain joins TRBV18 to TRBJ2-5, with D perhaps matching TRBD2 (5 bases). CDR3 length: 16 residues. Trimming cost V 3 bases and J 2 bases, with 16 bases left between them. Germline lookup yields CDR1 KGHSH and CDR2 LQKENI. The CDR3 here is CASSPPGWLQQETQYF. DNA for the CDR3: TGTGCCAGCTCACCCCCGGGGTGGCTCCAGCAAGAGACCCAGTACTTC.

The chain combines TRBV13 with TRBJ2-3; 10 bases are a match to TRBD2. Germline assignment: CDR1 PRHDT and CDR2 FYEKMQ (reference sequence). V dropped 0 bases and J dropped 1; count of bases not matched to a gene: 4. The CDR3 is made up of 17 amino acids. CDR3 in amino acids: CASSLGFGTSGTDTQYF. The CDR3 DNA sequence: TGTGCCAGCAGCTTAGGGTTTGGGACTAGCGGCACAGATACGCAGTATTTT.

The chain employs TRBV10-1 and TRBJ2-1, with 8 positions matching TRBD2. Trimming cost V 0 bases and J 5 bases; bases outside gene matches: 12. Germline V gene sequence: CDR1 WNHNN, CDR2 SYGVQD (reference sequence). This CDR3 is built from 18 residues. In nucleotides, the CDR3 is TGCGCCAGCAGTGAGTCCATAGGGTGGGCGGGAGGAAACAATGAGCAGTTCTTC. This sequence encodes CASSESIGWAGGNNEQFF.

The chain joins TRBV11-1 to TRBJ2-7; weak D call: TRBD2 (5 bases). This CDR3 is 14 amino acids long. Germline V gene data show CDR1 as SGHAT and CDR2 as FQDESV (reference sequence). V was clipped by 5 bases and J by 9 bases, with 20 bases between them. This CDR3 is CASSKAGNSAAQYF. The CDR3 DNA reads as TGTGCCAGCAGCAAAGCCGGGAACAGCGCAGCGCAGTACTTC.

The chain couples TRBV4-2 to TRBJ2-7; perhaps TRBD2 as D (5 bases). The CDR3 extends over 13 amino acids. The germline V gene has CDR1 LGHNA and CDR2 YNFKEQ. Trimming left V 0 bases short and J 5 bases short, with 8 bases between. CDR3 nucleotide sequence: TGTGCCAGCAGCCAAGATCAGAGGGACGAGCAGTACTTC. Translation: CASSQDQRDEQYF.

Comments on this clone: One end of the junction varies from germline; a read error may be responsible. The CDR3 spells CSSSLGGLDQPQHF. The CDR3 nucleotides are TGTTCCAGCAGCCTCGGAGGGTTGGATCAGCCCCAGCATTTT. This rearrangement joins TRBV7-9 to TRBJ1-5; no clear D gene. This CDR3 is 14 amino acids long. Germline V gene lookup returns CDR1 SEHNR and CDR2 FQNEAQ (reference sequence).

The V gene is TRBV6-6, the J gene TRBJ2-6; 7 nucleotides align to TRBD1. The J segment lost 4 bases and the V segment lost 4 bases, leaving 4 bases of the junction unmatched. Germline V gene data show CDR1 as MNHNY and CDR2 as SVGAGI (reference sequence). The CDR3 spans 15 residues. Written as DNA, the CDR3 is TGTGCCAGCAGTTCAGGGGGTCTGGGGGCCAACGTCCTGACTTTC. Translating gives CASSSGGLGANVLTF.

V and J are TRBV29-1 and TRBJ2-1; D perhaps matches TRBD2 (5 bases). The V and J ends lost 7 bases and 9 bases respectively, with 22 bases between them. CDR1 and CDR2 from the germline V gene are SQVTM and ANQGSEA. The CDR3 extends over 14 amino acids. CDR3 DNA sequence: TGCAGCGGGCATAGGGAACTGAGGGCCAGTGAGCAGTTCTTC. Translating gives CSGHRELRASEQFF.

The chain has TRBV11-2 and TRBJ1-4; 7 nucleotides line up with TRBD1. V was clipped by 5 bases and J by 3 bases; unmatched bases: 6. The CDR3 is made up of 15 amino acids. CDR1 is SGHAT and CDR2 is FQNNGV in the germline V gene. For the CDR3, the DNA is TGTGCCAGCAGCCCACGGACAGGAGCTAATGAAAAACTGTTTTTT. It encodes CASSPRTGANEKLFF.